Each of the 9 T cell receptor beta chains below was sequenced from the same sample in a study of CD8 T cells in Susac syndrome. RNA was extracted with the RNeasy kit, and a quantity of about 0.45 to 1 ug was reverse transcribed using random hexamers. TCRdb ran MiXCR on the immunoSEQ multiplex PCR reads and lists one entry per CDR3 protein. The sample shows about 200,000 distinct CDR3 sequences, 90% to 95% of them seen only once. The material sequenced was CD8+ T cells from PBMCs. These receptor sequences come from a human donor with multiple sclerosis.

CDR3 sequence reads: CASSMHVVQGTSDGYTF. CDR3 in DNA: TGTGCCAGTAGTATGCATGTCGTACAGGGGACCAGTGATGGCTACACCTTC. The gene calls are TRBV19 and TRBJ1-2; 7 positions match TRBD1. The length of the CDR3 is 17 residues. Unmatched junction bases numbered 16, after V lost 3 bases and J lost 6 bases. Germline loops: CDR1 LNHDA, CDR2 SQIVND (reference sequence). Full variable domain (missing parts from reference TRBV19 and TRBJ1-2): DGGITQSPKYLFRKEGQNVTLSCEQNLNHDAMYWYRQDPGQGLRLIYYSQIVNDFQKGDIAEGYSVSREKKESFPLTVTSAQKNPTAFYLCASSMHVVQGTSDGYTFGSGTRLTVV.

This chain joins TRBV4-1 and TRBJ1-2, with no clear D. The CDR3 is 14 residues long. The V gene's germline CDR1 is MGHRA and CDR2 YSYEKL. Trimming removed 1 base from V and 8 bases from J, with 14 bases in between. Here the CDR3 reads CASSQGTERKGYTF. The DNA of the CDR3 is TGCGCCAGCAGCCAAGGGACTGAGAGGAAAGGCTACACCTTC.

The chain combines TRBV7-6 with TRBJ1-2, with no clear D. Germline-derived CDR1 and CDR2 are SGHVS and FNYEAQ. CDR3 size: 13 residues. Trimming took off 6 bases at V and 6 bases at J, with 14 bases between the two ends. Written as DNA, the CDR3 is TGTGCCAGCAGTTTCGGAAGATGGGATGGCTACACCTTC. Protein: CASSFGRWDGYTF.

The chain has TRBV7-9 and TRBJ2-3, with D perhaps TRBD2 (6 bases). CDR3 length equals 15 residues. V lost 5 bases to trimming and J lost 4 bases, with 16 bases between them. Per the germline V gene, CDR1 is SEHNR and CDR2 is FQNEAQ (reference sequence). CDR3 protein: CASSPAGLRSDTQYF. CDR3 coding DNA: TGTGCCAGCAGCCCGGCGGGACTGAGGTCAGATACGCAGTATTTT.

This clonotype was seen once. The CDR3 here is CATRAGGDTQYF. CDR3 DNA: TGTGCCACAAGGGCCGGGGGAGATACGCAGTATTTT. The rearrangement uses TRBV10-3 and TRBJ2-3, with D possibly TRBD2 on 6 matching bases. Trimming pared 10 bases from V and 5 bases from J, leaving 13 bases between. Looked up from germline, CDR1 is ENHRY and CDR2 is SYGVKD. The CDR3 runs 12 residues.

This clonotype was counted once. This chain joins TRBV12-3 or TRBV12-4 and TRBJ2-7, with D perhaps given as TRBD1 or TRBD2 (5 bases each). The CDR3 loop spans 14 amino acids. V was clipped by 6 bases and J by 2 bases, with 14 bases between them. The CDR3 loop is CASSNTGTPYEQYF. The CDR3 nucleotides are TGTGCCAGCAGCAATACCGGGACCCCCTACGAGCAGTACTTC.

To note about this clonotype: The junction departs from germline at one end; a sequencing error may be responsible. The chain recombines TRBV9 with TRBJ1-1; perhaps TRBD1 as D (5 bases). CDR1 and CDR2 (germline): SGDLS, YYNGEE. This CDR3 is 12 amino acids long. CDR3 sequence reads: CASSPGGDRLLF. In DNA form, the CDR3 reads TGTGCCAGCAGCCCCGGTGGGGACCGTCTTCTCTTT.

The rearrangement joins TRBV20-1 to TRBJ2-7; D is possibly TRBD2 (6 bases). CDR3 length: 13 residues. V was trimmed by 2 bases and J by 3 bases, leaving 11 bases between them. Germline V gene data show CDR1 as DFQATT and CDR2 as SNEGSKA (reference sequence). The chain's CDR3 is CSARIADLYEQYF. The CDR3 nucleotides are TGCAGTGCTAGAATAGCGGACCTCTACGAGCAGTACTTC.

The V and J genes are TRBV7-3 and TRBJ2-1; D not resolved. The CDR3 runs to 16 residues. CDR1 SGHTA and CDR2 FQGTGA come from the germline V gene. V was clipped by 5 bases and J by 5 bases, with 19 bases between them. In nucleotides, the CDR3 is TGTGCCAGCAGCCCCCACGGCCGAGGACGGGACAATGAGCAGTTCTTC. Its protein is CASSPHGRGRDNEQFF.